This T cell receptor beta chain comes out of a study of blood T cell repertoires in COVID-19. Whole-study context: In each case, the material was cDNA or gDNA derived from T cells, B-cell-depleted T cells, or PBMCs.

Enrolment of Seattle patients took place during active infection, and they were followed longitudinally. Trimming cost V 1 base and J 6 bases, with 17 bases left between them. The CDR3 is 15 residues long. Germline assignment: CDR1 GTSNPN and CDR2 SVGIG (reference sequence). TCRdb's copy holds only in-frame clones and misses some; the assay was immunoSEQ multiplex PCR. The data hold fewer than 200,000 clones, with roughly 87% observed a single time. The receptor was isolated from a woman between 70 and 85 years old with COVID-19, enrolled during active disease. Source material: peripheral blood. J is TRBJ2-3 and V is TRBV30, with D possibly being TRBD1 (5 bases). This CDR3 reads CAWSESGRVRDTQYF. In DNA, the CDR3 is TGTGCCTGGAGTGAGTCGGGCAGGGTCAGGGATACGCAGTATTTT.